This passage covers 2 T cell receptor beta chains from one sample sequenced in a study of T cell responses to AZD1222 COVID-19 vaccine. Produced via immunoSEQ multiplex PCR; TCRdb's table is partial and in-frame only. The sample yields some 200,000 clones, roughly 94% seen once. Source: peripheral blood, taken 28 days after the second dose of the MenACWY control vaccine. The receptors originated from an adult who received the MenACWY meningococcal vaccine as a control.

This clone appeared a single time. CDR3 sequence: CASGPHPSNYGYTF. The CDR3 DNA sequence: TGTGCCAGCGGCCCACACCCGTCTAACTATGGCTACACCTTC. V and J are TRBV2 and TRBJ1-2, with no clear D. Trimming cost V 8 bases and J 0 bases, with 13 bases left between them. The CDR3 is 14 amino acids. CDR1 is SNHLY and CDR2 is FYNNEI in the germline V gene.

The CDR3 sequence is CASSLFGGTEAFF. CDR3 nucleotides: TGCGCCAGCAGCTTGTTCGGTGGCACTGAAGCTTTCTTT. The chain carries TRBV5-1 and TRBJ1-1; D ambiguous. The CDR3 has 13 amino acids. The germline V gene encodes CDR1 SGHRS and CDR2 YFSETQ. V was shortened by 1 base and J by 4 bases, with 8 bases between the two germline ends.